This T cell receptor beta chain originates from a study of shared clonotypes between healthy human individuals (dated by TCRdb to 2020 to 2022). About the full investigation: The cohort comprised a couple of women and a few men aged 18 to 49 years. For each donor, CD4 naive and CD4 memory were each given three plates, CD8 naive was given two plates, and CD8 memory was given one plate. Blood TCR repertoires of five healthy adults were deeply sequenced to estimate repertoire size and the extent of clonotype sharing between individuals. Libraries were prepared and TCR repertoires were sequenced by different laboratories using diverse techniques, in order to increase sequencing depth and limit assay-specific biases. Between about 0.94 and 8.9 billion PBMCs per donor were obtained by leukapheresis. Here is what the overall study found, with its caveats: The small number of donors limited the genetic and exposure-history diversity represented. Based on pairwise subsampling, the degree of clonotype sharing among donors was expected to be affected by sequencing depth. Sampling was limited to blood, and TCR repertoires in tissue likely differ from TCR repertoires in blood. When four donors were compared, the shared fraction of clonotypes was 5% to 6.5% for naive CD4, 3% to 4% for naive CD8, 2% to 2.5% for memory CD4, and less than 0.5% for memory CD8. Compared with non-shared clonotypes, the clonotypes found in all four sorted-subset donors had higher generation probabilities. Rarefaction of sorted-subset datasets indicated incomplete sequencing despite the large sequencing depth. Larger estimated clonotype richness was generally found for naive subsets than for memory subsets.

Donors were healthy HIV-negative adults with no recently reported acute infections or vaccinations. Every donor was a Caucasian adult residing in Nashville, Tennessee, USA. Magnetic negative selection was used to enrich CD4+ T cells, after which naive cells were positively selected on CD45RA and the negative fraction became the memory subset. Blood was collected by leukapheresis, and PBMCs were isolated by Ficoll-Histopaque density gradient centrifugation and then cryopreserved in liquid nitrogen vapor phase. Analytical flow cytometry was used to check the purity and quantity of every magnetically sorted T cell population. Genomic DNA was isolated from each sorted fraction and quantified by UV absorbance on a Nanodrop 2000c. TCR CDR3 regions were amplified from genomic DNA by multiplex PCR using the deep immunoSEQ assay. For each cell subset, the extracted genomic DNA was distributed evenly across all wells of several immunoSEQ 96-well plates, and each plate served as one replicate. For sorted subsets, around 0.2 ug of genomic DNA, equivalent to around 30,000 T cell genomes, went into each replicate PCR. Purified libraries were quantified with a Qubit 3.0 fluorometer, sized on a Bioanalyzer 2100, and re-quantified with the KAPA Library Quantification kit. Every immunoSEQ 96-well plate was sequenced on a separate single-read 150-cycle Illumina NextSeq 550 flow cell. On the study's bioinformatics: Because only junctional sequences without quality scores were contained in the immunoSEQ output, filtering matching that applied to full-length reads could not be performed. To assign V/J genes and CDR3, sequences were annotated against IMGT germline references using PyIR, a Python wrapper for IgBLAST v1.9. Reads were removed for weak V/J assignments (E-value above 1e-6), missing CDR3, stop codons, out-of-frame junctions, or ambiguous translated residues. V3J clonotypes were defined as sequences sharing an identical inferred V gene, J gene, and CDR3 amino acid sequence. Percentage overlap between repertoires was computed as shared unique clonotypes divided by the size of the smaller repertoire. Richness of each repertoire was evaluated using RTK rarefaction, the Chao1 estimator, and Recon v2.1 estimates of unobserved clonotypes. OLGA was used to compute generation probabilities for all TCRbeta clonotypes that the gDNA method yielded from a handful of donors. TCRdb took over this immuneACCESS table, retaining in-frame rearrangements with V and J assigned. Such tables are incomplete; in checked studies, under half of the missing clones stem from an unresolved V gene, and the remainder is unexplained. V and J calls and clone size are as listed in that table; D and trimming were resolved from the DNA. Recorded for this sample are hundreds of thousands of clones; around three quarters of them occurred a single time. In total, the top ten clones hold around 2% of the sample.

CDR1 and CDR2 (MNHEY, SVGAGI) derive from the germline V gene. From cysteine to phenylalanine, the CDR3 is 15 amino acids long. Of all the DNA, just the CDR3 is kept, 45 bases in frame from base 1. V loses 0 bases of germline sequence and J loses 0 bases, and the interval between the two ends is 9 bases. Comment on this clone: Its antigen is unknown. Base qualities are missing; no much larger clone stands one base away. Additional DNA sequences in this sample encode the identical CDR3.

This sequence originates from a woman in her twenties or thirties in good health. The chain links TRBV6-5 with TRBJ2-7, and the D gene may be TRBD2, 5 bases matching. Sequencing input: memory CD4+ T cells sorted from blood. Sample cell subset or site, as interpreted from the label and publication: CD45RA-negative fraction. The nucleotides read TGTGCCAGCAGTTACTCGAGCGGTAGCTCCTACGAGCAGTACTTC. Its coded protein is CASSYSSGSSYEQYF.